These T cell receptor beta chains were read from a single sample in a study of glioma-infiltrating T cells. TCRdb reprocessed the multiplex PCR reads with MiXCR, giving one entry per CDR3 protein. This sample has 170,000 or so distinct CDR3 sequences, with over 40% found just once. Input material: glioma tissue, nonneoplastic brain tissue, or PBMCs (not recorded which). These receptors originate from a human donor with low-grade glioma or glioblastoma, undergoing nonglioma brain surgery, or in good health (not recorded which). CDR3s include the opening cysteine and the closing phenylalanine or tryptophan. A D gene is named only where the DNA matches it firmly. Size tells how often a clone was seen (once, few, many) or the class of an expanded clone, and some rows leave it out.

v_gene	abundance	d_gene	len	j_gene	CDR3nt	CDR3aa
TRBV12-3/TRBV12-4	many	TRBD2	12	TRBJ2-7	TGTGCCAGCAGATATAGCGGGACCGAGCAGTACTTC	CASRYSGTEQYF
TRBV9	-	-	13	TRBJ2-7	TGTGCCAGCAGCCAAACGATTTTGGGCGAGCAGTACTTC	CASSQTILGEQYF
TRBV30	-	-	14	TRBJ2-5	TGTGCCTGGGGAAGGGGGACCTTTACCGAGACCCAGTACTTC	CAWGRGTFTETQYF
TRBV11-3	-	TRBD1	16	TRBJ2-1	TGTGCCAGCAGCCCCGGGCAGGGGGCAGAACAGAATGAGCAGTTCTTC	CASSPGQGAEQNEQFF
TRBV6-6	many	-	15	TRBJ2-7	TGTGCCAGCAGTTACGATCCTCGCGGGCCAGGGGAGCAGTACTTC	CASSYDPRGPGEQYF
TRBV2	-	-	16	TRBJ2-1	TGTGCCAGCAGTGAGGTGGTGGCCCACTACTACAATGAGCAGTTCTTC	CASSEVVAHYYNEQFF
TRBV18	-	-	14	TRBJ2-5	TGTGCCAGCTCACCAGCGGGACTCCAAGAGACCCAGTACTTC	CASSPAGLQETQYF
TRBV2	few	-	14	TRBJ1-2	TGTGCCAGCAGTGAAGGGGGGGGCGACTATGGCTACACCTTC	CASSEGGGDYGYTF
TRBV28	-	TRBD1	17	TRBJ2-2	TGTGCCAGCAGGACCGGGACAGGGATTCGTATTTCCGGGGAGCTGTTTTTT	CASRTGTGIRISGELFF
TRBV27	many	-	13	TRBJ2-1	TGTGCCAGCAGTACTCTTACCTACAATGAGCAGTTCTTC	CASSTLTYNEQFF
TRBV20-1	-	TRBD1	14	TRBJ2-7	TGCAGTGCTAGAGGGACAGGGAGATCCTACGAGCAGTACTTC	CSARGTGRSYEQYF
TRBV2	-	TRBD2	13	TRBJ2-3	TGTGCCAGCAGGCAGACTAGCTGGGATACGCAGTATTTT	CASRQTSWDTQYF
TRBV12-3/TRBV12-4	few	-	11	TRBJ2-1	TGTGCCAGCAGTTTAAGGGAGGAGCAGTTCTTC	CASSLREEQFF
TRBV6-1	many	TRBD1	11	TRBJ1-2	TGTGCCACCAGACAGGGGTATGGCTACACCTTC	CATRQGYGYTF
TRBV20-1	many	-	13	TRBJ2-4	TGCAGTGCCGCATCACTACACCCAAACATTCAGTACTTC	CSAASLHPNIQYF
TRBV29-1	-	-	13	TRBJ1-1	TGCAGCGTTACGGGGACGGTTAACACTGAAGCTTTCTTT	CSVTGTVNTEAFF
TRBV19	few	-	13	TRBJ2-7	TGTGCCAGTAAAGGTCCAGACGGCTGGGAGCAGTACTTC	CASKGPDGWEQYF
TRBV6-1	many	-	14	TRBJ2-7	TGTGCCAGCAGTTTCGGGCGGAGCTCCTACGAGCAGTACTTC	CASSFGRSSYEQYF
TRBV27	once	-	22	TRBJ2-1	-	CASSFYICSASGLAGAYNEQFF
TRBV2	many	-	12	TRBJ2-1	TGTGCCAGCAGTGCACTAGTCGATGAGCAGTTCTTC	CASSALVDEQFF
TRBV4-1	-	-	14	TRBJ2-1	TGCGCCAGCAGCCAAGATGGGAGCTCCTACGAGCAGTTCTTC	CASSQDGSSYEQFF
TRBV5-1	many	-	14	TRBJ1-2	TGCGCCAGCAGCTTTAGTCGGGACACCGATGGCTACACCTTC	CASSFSRDTDGYTF
TRBV27	many	-	13	TRBJ2-3	TGTGCCAGCAGTTTTGGAGTCGGGCTAGTTATGTATTTT	CASSFGVGLVMYF
TRBV6-1	many	-	12	TRBJ2-7	TGTGCCAGCAGTCGGACAGAATACGAGCAGTACTTC	CASSRTEYEQYF
TRBV5-1	few	TRBD2	13	TRBJ2-7	TGCGCCAGCAGTATAGCGGGAGTCAACGAGCAGTACTTC	CASSIAGVNEQYF
TRBV6-1	many	TRBD1	13	TRBJ2-1	TGTGCCAGCAGACACCCGGACAGGAGGGAGCAGTTCTTC	CASRHPDRREQFF
TRBV4-2	-	-	16	TRBJ2-5	TGTGCCAGCAGCCAAGGAACGGGCGTGGGTCAAGAGACCCAGTACTTC	CASSQGTGVGQETQYF
TRBV12-5	-	TRBD1	16	TRBJ2-1	TGTGCTAGTGTCTTGAGTGCGACAGGGGTCCGCAATGAGCAGTTCTTC	CASVLSATGVRNEQFF
TRBV4-1	many	-	16	TRBJ1-2	TGCGCCAGCAGCCAACAAGCGGAAATTGGATTCTATGGCTACACCTTC	CASSQQAEIGFYGYTF
TRBV7-9	many	-	14	TRBJ2-5	TGTGCCAGCAGCTTAGAGCAGGGACAAGAGACCCAGTACTTC	CASSLEQGQETQYF
TRBV7-9	-	-	14	TRBJ1-4	TGTGCCAGCAGCTTAGGGTCAACTAATGAAAAACTGTTTTTT	CASSLGSTNEKLFF
TRBV29-1	-	-	12	TRBJ2-5	TGCAGCGTTGGTGAGCCTCAAGAGACCCAGTACTTC	CSVGEPQETQYF
TRBV6-5	-	-	15	TRBJ2-1	TGTGCCAGCAGTGAGTCAGGGCGCTCCTACAATGAGAGGTTCTTC	CASSESGRSYNERFF
TRBV7-2	-	TRBD2	15	TRBJ2-3	TGTGCCAGCAGCTCTAGCGGGAGAGGGGTAGATACGCAGTATTTT	CASSSSGRGVDTQYF
TRBV27	many	-	14	TRBJ2-7	TGTGCCAGCAGTGACATTTCTCTCTTGAACGAGCAGTACTTC	CASSDISLLNEQYF
TRBV7-9	-	-	16	TRBJ2-2	TGTGCCAGCAGCCACGGACCATCAGGTTTCACCGGGGAGCTGTTTTTT	CASSHGPSGFTGELFF
TRBV7-6	many	-	14	TRBJ1-5	TGTGCCAGCAGCTTAGGCCGGGAGGGCCAGCCCCAGCATTTT	CASSLGREGQPQHF
TRBV20-1	many	-	14	TRBJ2-5	TGCAGTGCTAGTGACCTAGCCCTAGGCGAGACCCAGTACTTC	CSASDLALGETQYF
TRBV28	few	-	12	TRBJ2-1	TGTGCCAGAAGTGACGATGGGAATGAGCAGTTCTTC	CARSDDGNEQFF
TRBV14	-	TRBD2	17	TRBJ2-7	TGTGCCAGCAGCCGACTGCAACGGGAGGGCCTTTCGGAAGAGCAGTACTTC	CASSRLQREGLSEEQYF
TRBV7-9	-	-	14	TRBJ2-5	TGTGCCAGCAGCAAAGGCAGTAGCCAAGAGACCCAGTACTTC	CASSKGSSQETQYF
TRBV9	-	-	14	TRBJ1-1	TGTGCCAGCAGCCCGAGTACAGAGAACACTGAAGCTTTCTTT	CASSPSTENTEAFF